This T cell receptor (beta chain) is drawn from a study of blood T cell repertoires in COVID-19. Method: immunoSEQ multiplex PCR; TCRdb's copy keeps in-frame clones and lacks some. Of about 150,000 clones in the sample, roughly 85% were seen once. Ages ranged from roughly 18 to 95 years, with residence in approximately 25 US areas. The sequenced material came from PBMCs or T cells enriched from blood (not recorded which). The receptor was derived from a woman in her 70s in a cohort exposed to, infected with or recovered from COVID-19 (not recorded which).

CDR3 protein: CSASRGSYTGELFF. The CDR3 nucleotides are TGCAGTGCTAGTCGGGGGTCGTATACCGGGGAGCTGTTTTTT. The chain is built from TRBV20-1 and TRBJ2-2, with D tentatively TRBD2 (6 bases). Trimming took 3 bases from V and 5 from J, leaving 13 bases between them. CDR1 DFQATT and CDR2 SNEGSKA come from the germline V gene (reference sequence). The CDR3 sequence is 14 residues long.